Listed here are 32 T cell receptor beta chains from one sample, sequenced in a study of vaccination effects on CD4 cells after COVID-19. Their specific antigens are unknown. Only in-frame clones appear in the TCRdb table, and some are missing; sequencing was by immunoSEQ multiplex PCR. The sample has 35,000 to 40,000 clones; about 60% are singletons. Sequencing was preceded by expansion of antigen-specific CD4+ T cells with viral peptide pools in the ViraFEST assay. Following a roughly 11-day culture, CD4+ T cells were purified. Vaccinated recipients, who were negative for nucleocapsid antibodies, had no history of SARS-CoV-2 infection. The sequences come from CD4+ T cells from PBMCs cultured with HCoV-OC43 spike peptides, collected before COVID-19 vaccination. Subset described: HCoV-OC43 spike overlapping peptide pool stimulation. These receptors were taken from a human donor who received a COVID-19 vaccine.

This clone was picked up many times. The chain joins TRBV18 to TRBJ1-2; 8 bases are shared with TRBD1. V was pared by 6 bases and J by 8 bases, with 8 bases of the junction left unmatched. CDR3 length: 13 amino acids. The V gene's germline CDR1 is KGHSH and CDR2 LQKENI. The CDR3 loop is CASSPQRDRGYTF. The CDR3, as DNA: TGTGCCAGCTCTCCTCAACGGGACAGGGGCTACACCTTC.

This chain joins TRBV5-1 and TRBJ2-5, with 13 bases that match TRBD2. After removal of 4 bases from V and 5 bases from J, the junction contained 11 bases not matched to a gene. Germline V gene data show CDR1 as SGHRS and CDR2 as YFSETQ. CDR3 length equals 17 residues. The CDR3 DNA follows: TGCGCCAGCAGCCTCGGACTAGCGGGGGCCACAGGGGAGACCCAGTACTTC. Its protein is CASSLGLAGATGETQYF.

This chain uses TRBV7-2 with TRBJ1-4, with 9 bases lining up with TRBD1. V gave up 2 bases and J gave up 8 bases; unmatched junction bases: 3. The V gene's germline CDR1 is SGHTA and CDR2 FQGNSA. The CDR3 contains 14 residues. CDR3 nucleotide sequence: TGTGCCAGCAGCTTACGGACAGGGGACGAAAAACTGTTTTTT. It translates to CASSLRTGDEKLFF.

The chain carries TRBV5-5 and TRBJ1-1, with D perhaps TRBD1 (5 bases). Trimming took 2 bases from V and 5 from J, leaving 16 bases between them. CDR3 length: 15 residues. Germline V gene data show CDR1 as SGHKS and CDR2 as YYEKEE (reference sequence). In DNA, the CDR3 is TGTGCCAGCAGCTTAGGGCAGGGAGAGTGGACTGAAGCTTTCTTT. It is translated as CASSLGQGEWTEAFF. The full variable domain, its missing parts supplied by reference TRBV5-5 and TRBJ1-1, is DAGVTQSPTHLIKTRGQQVTLRCSPISGHKSVSWYQQVLGQGPQFIFQYYEKEERGRGNFPDRFSARQFPNYSSELNVNALLLGDSALYLCASSLGQGEWTEAFFGQGTRLTVV.

The genes are TRBV19 and TRBJ2-7; D is unresolved. This CDR3 has 15 amino acids. V was clipped by 3 bases and J by 0 bases, with 12 bases between them. From germline, CDR1 is LNHDA and CDR2 SQIVND (reference sequence). CDR3 coding DNA: TGTGCCAGTAGTATCGGGCAGTTATCCTCCTACGAGCAGTACTTC. Translation: CASSIGQLSSYEQYF.

In this sample, this clone turned up a few times. The genes are TRBV5-1 and TRBJ2-7, with D hard to call. Germline V CDR1 and CDR2: SGHRS, YFSETQ. This CDR3 region has 15 residues. V lost 0 bases and J lost 3, with 13 bases in between. The CDR3 spells CASSLALTLGYEQYF. CDR3 DNA sequence: TGCGCCAGCAGCTTGGCCTTGACTCTCGGCTACGAGCAGTACTTC.

The rearrangement links TRBV15 to TRBJ2-1, with 9 bases that match TRBD2. Germline V CDR1 and CDR2: LNHNV, YYDKDF (reference sequence). The CDR3 runs 18 residues. V lost 1 base to trimming and J lost 7 bases; unmatched junction nucleotides: 14. CDR3 region: CATSRGGVPSGKGNEQFF. CDR3 DNA sequence: TGTGCCACCAGCAGAGGCGGGGTCCCTAGCGGGAAAGGGAATGAGCAGTTCTTC.

This clone was seen only a few times. The gene calls are TRBV18 and TRBJ2-5; 9 bases align to TRBD2. CDR1 and CDR2 (germline): KGHSH, LQKENI. After removal of 3 bases from V and 5 bases from J, the junction contained 10 bases not matched to a gene. The CDR3 runs 16 residues. The CDR3 loop reads CASSPRGLAMGETQYF. Here the CDR3 DNA reads TGTGCCAGCTCACCGCGGGGACTAGCAATGGGGGAGACCCAGTACTTC.

J is TRBJ2-1 and V is TRBV27; TRBD1 agrees at 7 bases. With 6 bases clipped from V and 9 bases from J, the junction kept 5 bases outside the gene matches. This CDR3 contains 12 residues. Germline values: CDR1 MNHEY, CDR2 SMNVEV (reference sequence). CDR3 region: CASSQQGTEQFF. Written as DNA, the CDR3 is TGTGCCAGCAGCCAACAGGGGACTGAGCAGTTCTTC.

This clone was recorded a few times. V is TRBV12-3 or TRBV12-4 and J is TRBJ2-7, with D hard to call. The V and J ends lost 4 bases and 3 bases respectively, with 7 bases between them. The CDR3 length is 12 residues. The CDR3 loop is CASSSHLYEQYF. CDR3 coding DNA: TGTGCCAGCAGTTCCCACCTCTACGAGCAGTACTTC.

The chain uses TRBV11-2 and TRBJ2-2, with D possibly being TRBD2 (5 bases). Germline V lookup: CDR1 SGHAT, CDR2 FQNNGV. The CDR3 runs to 14 residues. V lost 2 bases, J lost 7 bases, and 11 bases lay in between. The DNA of the CDR3 is TGTGCCAGCAGCTTACGGAGGCAGGACGGGGAGCTGTTTTTT. Translating it yields CASSLRRQDGELFF.

The chain has TRBV27 and TRBJ2-1; 7 nucleotides match TRBD2. This CDR3 spans 15 amino acids. Germline V gene lookup returns CDR1 MNHEY and CDR2 SMNVEV (reference sequence). The ends lost 4 bases at V and 9 bases at J; junction bases unmatched: 12. The CDR3 DNA is TGTGCCAGCAGTTCCCGGGACTACAAAAGGGGTGAGCAGTTCTTC. Protein product: CASSSRDYKRGEQFF.

This chain connects TRBV4-1 to TRBJ2-3; 10 nucleotides align to TRBD1. Germline assignment: CDR1 MGHRA and CDR2 YSYEKL. The CDR3 contains 18 residues. The V segment lost 0 bases and the J segment 4 bases; nucleotides outside the gene matches: 10. CDR3 amino acids: CASSQDQAQGQGPDTQYF. CDR3 coding DNA: TGCGCCAGCAGCCAAGACCAGGCCCAGGGACAGGGGCCAGATACGCAGTATTTT.

The gene calls are TRBV7-9 and TRBJ1-3; 12 nucleotides line up with TRBD1. V dropped 5 bases and J dropped 1; count of bases not matched to a gene: 6. The CDR3 covers 17 residues. Per the germline V gene, CDR1 is SEHNR and CDR2 is FQNEAQ (reference sequence). Written as DNA, the CDR3 is TGTGCCAGCAGCCCGACGGGACAGGGGGCATCTGGAAACACCATATATTTT. Translation: CASSPTGQGASGNTIYF.

The V gene is TRBV10-1, the J gene TRBJ2-5, with 8 positions matching TRBD1. The CDR3 contains 16 residues. Germline-derived CDR1 and CDR2 are WNHNN and SYGVQD (reference sequence). V shed 6 bases, J shed 0 bases, and the junction held 9 bases outside the gene matches. CDR3 protein: CASRTTGDCHQETQYF. As DNA, the CDR3 is TGCGCCAGCAGGACGACAGGGGATTGTCACCAAGAGACCCAGTACTTC.

The chain employs TRBV14 and TRBJ2-7; D assignment may be TRBD1 or TRBD2 (5 bases each). V was clipped by 1 base and J by 3 bases, with 19 bases between them. This CDR3 comprises 17 residues. Germline V gene lookup returns CDR1 SGHDN and CDR2 FVKESK. The CDR3 is CASSQVGAGSLDYEQYF. DNA of the CDR3: TGTGCCAGCAGCCAAGTAGGGGCGGGCTCGCTAGACTACGAGCAGTACTTC.

The sample holds a few counts of this clone. The chain carries TRBV11-3 and TRBJ2-3; unclear D gene. Germline lookup yields CDR1 SGHNT and CDR2 YENEEA. The CDR3 is made up of 13 amino acids. V lost 5 bases and J 6 bases, leaving 12 bases between the germline ends. CDR3 nucleotides: TGTGCCAGCAGCCCCCGTGGTATGGATACGCAGTATTTT. This codes for CASSPRGMDTQYF.

This CDR3 reads CASSNLGQGARGYTF. As DNA, the CDR3 is TGCGCCAGCAGCAACTTGGGGCAGGGGGCTCGGGGCTACACCTTC. The V gene is TRBV5-1, the J gene TRBJ1-2; 8 bases are shared with TRBD1. V gave up 4 bases and J gave up 8 bases; unmatched junction bases: 13. The germline V gene encodes CDR1 SGHRS and CDR2 YFSETQ. The CDR3 is 15 residues long.

The chain has TRBV6-1 and TRBJ1-5; possible D gene TRBD1, 5 bases. The germline CDR1 and CDR2 sequences are MNHNS and SASEGT. This CDR3 contains 16 residues. V was cut by 0 bases and J by 6 bases, with 15 bases left in between. The CDR3 nucleotides are TGTGCCAGCAGTGAAGCGGTGGCGGGGGTAGGTCAGCCCCAGCATTTT. As protein: CASSEAVAGVGQPQHF.

The chain uses TRBV19 and TRBJ2-7; D gene uncertain. The CDR3 totals 15 residues. V was pared by 3 bases and J by 0 bases, with 12 bases between. CDR1 and CDR2 from the germline V gene are LNHDA and SQIVND (reference sequence). The CDR3 protein is CASSMTPASSYEQYF. CDR3 sequence (DNA): TGTGCCAGTAGTATGACCCCGGCTAGCTCCTACGAGCAGTACTTC.

The chain links TRBV13 to TRBJ2-7; D may be TRBD2 (5 bases). The CDR3 length is 15 residues. Germline loops: CDR1 PRHDT, CDR2 FYEKMQ (reference sequence). Trimming cost V 3 bases and J 0 bases, with 12 bases left between them. CDR3 in amino acids: CASSFPPGNSYEQYF. The DNA of the CDR3 is TGTGCCAGCAGCTTCCCCCCCGGGAACTCCTACGAGCAGTACTTC.

The chain employs TRBV18 and TRBJ1-5; D is uncertain. Germline CDR1 and CDR2: KGHSH and LQKENI. The CDR3 covers 15 residues. Trimming shortened V by 3 bases and J by 4 bases, and 13 bases separated the two germline ends. The CDR3 here is CASSPAARGNQPQHF. The DNA for the CDR3 is TGTGCCAGCTCACCCGCCGCTCGTGGTAATCAGCCCCAGCATTTT. The full variable domain, with the rest looked up from reference TRBV18 and TRBJ1-5, is NAGVMQNPRHLVRRRGQEARLRCSPMKGHSHVYWYRQLPEEGLKFMVYLQKENIIDESGMPKERFSAEFPKEGPSILRIQQVVRGDSAAYFCASSPAARGNQPQHFGDGTRLSIL.

The chain has TRBV11-2 and TRBJ1-1; D ambiguous. Germline V gene lookup returns CDR1 SGHAT and CDR2 FQNNGV. V dropped 5 bases and J dropped 6 bases, with 16 bases sitting between them. The CDR3 loop spans 14 amino acids. The chain's CDR3 is CASSPQMIGAEAFF. CDR3 DNA: TGTGCCAGCAGCCCGCAAATGATCGGGGCTGAAGCTTTCTTT.

In its sample, this clone was seen a few times. The V gene is TRBV6-5, the J gene TRBJ2-1, with D hard to call. CDR3 length: 14 amino acids. V gave up 6 bases and J gave up 0 bases, with 9 bases separating them. CDR1 MNHEY and CDR2 SVGAGI come from the germline V gene. In DNA form, the CDR3 reads TGTGCCAGCAGGAGCTTGAGCTCCTACAATGAGCAGTTCTTC. Residues: CASRSLSSYNEQFF.

V usage is TRBV3-1 (or the pseudogene TRBV3-2) and J usage is TRBJ1-2; 7 nucleotides line up with TRBD1. Germline CDR1 LGHDT, CDR2 YNNKEL (reference sequence). The CDR3 runs 14 residues. J lost 3 bases, V lost 5 bases, and 6 bases had no gene match. Here the CDR3 DNA reads TGTGCCAGCAGCACCCGGGACAGATACTATGGCTACACCTTC. Protein: CASSTRDRYYGYTF.

By sample fraction, this clone is medium-sized (0.01 to 0.1%). The chain couples TRBV2 to TRBJ2-1; perhaps TRBD1 as D (5 bases). V lost 6 bases to trimming and J lost 6 bases, with 15 bases between them. Germline CDR1 is SNHLY and CDR2 is FYNNEI. CDR3 length: 14 residues. The CDR3 is CASRRQGKVNEQFF. The CDR3 bases are TGTGCCAGCAGGCGGCAGGGTAAGGTCAATGAGCAGTTCTTC.

The chain employs TRBV29-1 and TRBJ1-3; possibly TRBD1 for D (5 bases). V gave up 4 bases and J gave up 2 bases, with 9 bases separating them. The CDR3 covers 13 residues. CDR1 is SQVTM, CDR2 ANQGSEA, per germline. The CDR3 region has the DNA TGCAGCGTTGTGCGGGGGACTGGAAACACCATATATTTT. This encodes CSVVRGTGNTIYF.

The V call is TRBV9, the J call TRBJ2-1; 7 bases align to TRBD2. CDR1 SGDLS and CDR2 YYNGEE come from the germline V gene. V lost 0 bases to trimming and J lost 9 bases; unmatched junction nucleotides: 12. The length of the CDR3 is 16 residues. DNA of the CDR3: TGTGCCAGCAGCGTAGCTTCCCAGGCGGGAGCGGGTGAGCAGTTCTTC. Its translation is CASSVASQAGAGEQFF.

This clone came up once. V gene TRBV2 combines with J gene TRBJ2-6; tentative D call: TRBD1 (7 bases). From germline, CDR1 is SNHLY and CDR2 FYNNEI. The CDR3 has 12 amino acids. Trimming took off 4 bases at V and 17 bases at J, with 15 bases between the two ends. The CDR3 DNA reads TGTGCCAGCAGTGTTACCTTCAGGGGGGTGACTTTC. It specifies CASSVTFRGVTF.

This clone was seen a few times. This chain connects TRBV5-1 to TRBJ1-2; the D gene is possibly TRBD1 (5 bases). This CDR3 has 14 residues. V shed 4 bases and J shed 8 bases, with 18 bases lying between them. The germline gives CDR1 SGHRS, CDR2 YFSETQ. The CDR3 spells CASSGGRAEGGYTF. In nucleotides, the CDR3 is TGCGCCAGCAGCGGGGGACGGGCCGAGGGCGGCTACACCTTC.

This chain links TRBV30 with TRBJ2-3, with D possibly matching TRBD2 (6 bases). Trimming shortened V by 3 bases and J by 4 bases, and 17 bases separated the two germline ends. The CDR3 is 15 amino acids. In germline, CDR1 is GTSNPN, CDR2 SVGIG (reference sequence). CDR3 bases: TGTGCCTGGAGACCCAACTGGGGGGTGGCAGATACGCAGTATTTT. Translation gives CAWRPNWGVADTQYF. The full variable domain, completed using reference TRBV30 and TRBJ2-3, is SQTIHQWPATLVQPVGSPLSLECTVEGTSNPNLYWYRQAAGRGLQLLFYSVGIGQISSEVPQNLSASRPQDRQFILSSKKLLLSDSGFYLCAWRPNWGVADTQYFGPGTRLTVL.

This chain connects TRBV7-9 to TRBJ2-5; 9 nucleotides align to TRBD1. In germline, CDR1 is SEHNR, CDR2 FQNEAQ (reference sequence). The CDR3 consists of 15 residues. Germline trimming cut 5 bases from V and 5 bases from J; bases unmatched to any gene: 9. The CDR3 region has the DNA TGTGCCAGCAGCGTAGACAGGGGGAGAGGGGAGACCCAGTACTTC. Protein: CASSVDRGRGETQYF.